The TCR beta chain described here comes from a study of human T cells and chemical hapten exposure. From germline, CDR1 is MNHNS and CDR2 SASEGT. The CDR3 sequence is 16 residues long. V lost 6 bases and J lost 0, with 15 bases in between. The sample's time point: pre-sensitization, week 0. As to treatment: therapeutic diphenylcyclopropenone sensitization with weekly scalp DPC. TCRdb re-analysed the RACE reads in MiXCR, keeping a single row per CDR3 protein. This table holds approximately 400,000 distinct CDR3 sequences, 5.1% found once. This clonotype has more than one count but fewer than ten. This sample comprised whole blood, obtained in connection with sensitization to the hapten diphenylcyclopropenone (DPC). The rearrangement uses TRBV6-1 and TRBJ1-3; D is unclear. The receptor was isolated from a woman in her 50s with alopecia areata. Some clones in this sample may be carry-over from other donors' samples. CDR3 sequence: CASSRITVVSGNTIYF. The DNA of the CDR3 is TGTGCCAGCAGCCGGATTACTGTCGTCTCTGGAAACACCATATATTTT.